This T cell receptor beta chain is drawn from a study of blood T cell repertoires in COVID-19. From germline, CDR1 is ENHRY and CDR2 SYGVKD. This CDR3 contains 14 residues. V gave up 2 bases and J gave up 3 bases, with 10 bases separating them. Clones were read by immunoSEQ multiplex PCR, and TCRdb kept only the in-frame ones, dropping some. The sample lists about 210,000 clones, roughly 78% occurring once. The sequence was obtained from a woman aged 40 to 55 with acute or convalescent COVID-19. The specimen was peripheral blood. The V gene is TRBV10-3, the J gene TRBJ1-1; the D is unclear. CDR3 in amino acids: CAISELAGDTEAFF. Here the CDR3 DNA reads TGTGCCATCAGTGAGCTTGCCGGGGACACTGAAGCTTTCTTT.